This T cell receptor (beta chain) was captured in a study of T cell responses to AZD1222 COVID-19 vaccine. General study findings and limits: Receipt of two AZD1222 doses was followed by a rise in Spike-specific TCR breadth and depth. The sample set comprised mostly white British donors with more females, and clonal diversity was possibly underestimated. The study found vaccine-associated CD4 TCRs spanning spike, dominant at 160-218 and 743-854.

On this clone itself: Its cognate antigen is unknown.

CDR1 and CDR2 from the germline V gene are LNHDA and SQIVND (reference sequence). Trimming cost V 7 bases and J 0 bases, with 11 bases left between them. The CDR3 loop spans 14 amino acids. Sequencing used immunoSEQ multiplex PCR; TCRdb keeps in-frame clones, though not all of them. The repertoire includes some 180,000 clones, roughly 93% of them detected once, and roughly 1% sits in the top ten. V gene TRBV19 combines with J gene TRBJ2-3; D unresolved. This specimen consisted of peripheral blood, obtained 28 days after the second dose of the MenACWY control vaccine. The receptor's source is an adult who received the MenACWY meningococcal vaccine as a control. The CDR3: CASNPDQSTDTQYF. In nucleotides, the CDR3 is TGTGCCAGTAACCCAGACCAGAGCACAGATACGCAGTATTTT.